This T cell receptor beta chain was recovered during a study of blood T cells in healthy people across ages. Peripheral blood from each donor was collected in a volume of ten milliliters. After removal of 3 bases from V and 7 bases from J, the junction contained 15 bases not matched to a gene. The germline gives CDR1 LGHNA, CDR2 YNFKEQ. This CDR3 region has 16 residues. The second PCR ran about 7 to 12 cycles with a sample-barcoded 5' primer and J-beta primers. MiXCR, run by TCRdb on the 5' RACE reads, gives a single entry per CDR3 protein. The repertoire holds around 900,000 distinct CDR3 sequences, with 29% as singletons.

The specimen was blood. This TCR was sampled from a woman at least 80 years old in good health. This chain connects TRBV4-2 to TRBJ2-7; 7 positions match TRBD2. CDR3: CASSQATSDSCNEQYF. Here the CDR3 DNA reads TGTGCCAGCAGCCAGGCTACTAGCGATTCCTGCAATGAGCAGTACTTC.